This TCR beta chain appears in the sequencing data of a study of beta chain features in type 1 diabetes. Points from the study as a whole: Significant though moderate, a shortening of TCRB CDR3s appeared in all four CD4+ subsets of Type 1 diabetes patients. Cells with high TCR expression could be over-represented when cDNA is sequenced.

Remarks on this clone: The antigen remains unidentified.

A single heparinised draw of approximately 100 mL on average was taken per donor. Every bit of the isolated RNA underwent reverse transcription, so sequencing read expressed TCRB transcripts. TCRdb keeps only in-frame clones here, not all; method: immunoSEQ multiplex PCR. The table includes about 160,000 clones, approximately 7.8% detected once. This receptor was obtained from a woman in her forties with type 1 diabetes. Sample: central memory CD4+ T cells from blood.

The CDR3 sequence: CASSARGNTGELFF. The CDR3 DNA follows: TGTGCCAGCAGCGCGCGGGGGAACACCGGGGAGCTGTTTTTT. The V and J genes are TRBV9 and TRBJ2-2, with TRBD2 as a possible D gene (6 bases). Germline CDR1 and CDR2: SGDLS and YYNGEE. V was trimmed by 3 bases and J by 1 base, leaving 7 bases between them. The CDR3 is made up of 14 amino acids.